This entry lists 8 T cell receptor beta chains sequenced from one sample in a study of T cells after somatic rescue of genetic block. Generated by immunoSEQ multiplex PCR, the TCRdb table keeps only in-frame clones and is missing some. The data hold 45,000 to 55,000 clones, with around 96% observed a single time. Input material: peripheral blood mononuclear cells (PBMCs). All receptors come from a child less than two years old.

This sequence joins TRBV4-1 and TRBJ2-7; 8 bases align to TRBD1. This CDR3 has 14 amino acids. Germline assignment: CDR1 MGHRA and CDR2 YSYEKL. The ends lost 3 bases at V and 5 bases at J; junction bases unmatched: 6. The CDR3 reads CASSHVGQGNEQYF. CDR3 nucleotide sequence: TGCGCCAGCAGCCATGTCGGACAGGGCAACGAGCAGTACTTC.

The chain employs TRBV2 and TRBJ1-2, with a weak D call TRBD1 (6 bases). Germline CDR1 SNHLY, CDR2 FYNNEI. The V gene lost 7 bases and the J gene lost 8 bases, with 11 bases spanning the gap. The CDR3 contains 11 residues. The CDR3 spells CASTPTGGYTF. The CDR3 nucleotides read TGTGCCAGCACCCCTACAGGGGGCTACACCTTC. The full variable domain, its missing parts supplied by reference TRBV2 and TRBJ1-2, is EPEVTQTPSHQVTQMGQEVILRCVPISNHLYFYWYRQILGQKVEFLVSFYNNEISEKSEIFDDQFSVERPDGSNFTLKIRSTKLEDSAMYFCASTPTGGYTFGSGTRLTVV.

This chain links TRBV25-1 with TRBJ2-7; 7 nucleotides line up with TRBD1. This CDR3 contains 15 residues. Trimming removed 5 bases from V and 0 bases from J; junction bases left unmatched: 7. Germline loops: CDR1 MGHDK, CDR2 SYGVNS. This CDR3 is CASSTKTGNSYEQYF. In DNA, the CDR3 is TGTGCCAGCAGTACCAAGACAGGGAACTCCTACGAGCAGTACTTC.

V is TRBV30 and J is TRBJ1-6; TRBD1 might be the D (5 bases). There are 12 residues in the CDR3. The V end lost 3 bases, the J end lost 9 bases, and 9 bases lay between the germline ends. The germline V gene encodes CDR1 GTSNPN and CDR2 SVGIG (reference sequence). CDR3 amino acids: CAWRNRGSPLHF. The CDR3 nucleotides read TGTGCCTGGAGAAATAGGGGTTCACCCCTCCACTTT.

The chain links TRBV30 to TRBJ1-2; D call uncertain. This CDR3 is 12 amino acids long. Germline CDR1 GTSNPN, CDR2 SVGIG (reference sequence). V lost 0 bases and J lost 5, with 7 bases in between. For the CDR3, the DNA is TGTGCCTGGAGTGTTGGCAGGTATGGCTACACCTTC. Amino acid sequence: CAWSVGRYGYTF.

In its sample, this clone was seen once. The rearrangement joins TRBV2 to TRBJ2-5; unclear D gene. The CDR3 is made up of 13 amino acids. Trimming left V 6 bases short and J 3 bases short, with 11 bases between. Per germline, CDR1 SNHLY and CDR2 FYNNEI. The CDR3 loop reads CASSPTWKETQYF. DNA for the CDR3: TGTGCCAGCAGCCCGACCTGGAAAGAGACCCAGTACTTC.

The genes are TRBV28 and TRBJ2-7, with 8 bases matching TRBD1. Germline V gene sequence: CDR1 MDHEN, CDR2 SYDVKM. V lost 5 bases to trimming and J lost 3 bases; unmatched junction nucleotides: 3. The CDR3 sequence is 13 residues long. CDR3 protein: CASSDRGSYEQYF. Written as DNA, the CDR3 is TGTGCCAGCAGTGACAGGGGTAGCTACGAGCAGTACTTC. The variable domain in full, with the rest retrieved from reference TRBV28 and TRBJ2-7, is DVKVTQSSRYLVKRTGEKVFLECVQDMDHENMFWYRQDPGLGLRLIYFSYDVKMKEKGDIPEGYSVSREKKERFSLILESASTNQTSMYLCASSDRGSYEQYFGPGTRLTVT.

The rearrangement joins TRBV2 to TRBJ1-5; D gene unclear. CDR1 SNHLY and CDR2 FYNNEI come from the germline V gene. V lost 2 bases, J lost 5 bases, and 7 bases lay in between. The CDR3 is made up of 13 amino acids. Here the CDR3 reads CASSETGDQPQHF. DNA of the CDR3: TGTGCCAGCAGTGAAACCGGGGATCAGCCCCAGCATTTT.